This T cell receptor (beta chain) was retrieved from a study of shared clonotypes between healthy human individuals. Trimming removed 0 bases at V and 5 bases at J, with 8 bases between. The CDR3 extends over 13 amino acids. The germline gives CDR1 SQVTM, CDR2 ANQGSEA. The assay was immunoSEQ multiplex PCR, and TCRdb's table has in-frame clones only and misses some. The sample contains some 2,500,000 clones, roughly 92% of which appear only once. The chain couples TRBV29-1 to TRBJ2-1; a weak D match, TRBD1 (5 bases). This TCR was sampled from a man between 18 and 29 years old in good health. Some clones in this sample may be carry-over from other donors' samples. Sample: naive CD4+ T cells from PBMCs. As for subset: CD45RA+ positively selected. CDR3 sequence: CSVEEQVDNEQFF. DNA of the CDR3: TGCAGCGTTGAAGAACAGGTGGACAATGAGCAGTTCTTC.